These 14 T cell receptor beta chains were sequenced from one sample in a study of long-term antiretroviral therapy in people with HIV. Survey-level immunoSEQ v3.0 assays were run. Libraries were prepared by immunoSEQ multiplex PCR; TCRdb keeps only in-frame clonotypes and omits some of them. The sample contains tens of thousands of clones, 80% to 90% of which appear only once. The material sequenced was unsorted PBMCs, taken 0.8 years before starting antiretroviral therapy. The receptor set was obtained from a man in his late teens or twenties with HIV.

The rearrangement joins TRBV7-8 to TRBJ2-4; D is possibly TRBD2 (6 bases). V shed 0 bases and J shed 1 base, with 16 bases lying between them. Looked up from germline, CDR1 is SGHVS and CDR2 is FQNEAQ. The CDR3 is made up of 18 amino acids. The CDR3 coding sequence is TGTGCCAGCAGCTTAGCTCTCGGAGCGGGTTTTGCCAAAAACATTCAGTACTTC. The encoded protein is CASSLALGAGFAKNIQYF.

V usage is TRBV28 and J usage is TRBJ2-7, with TRBD2 as a possible D gene (5 bases). Looked up from germline, CDR1 is MDHEN and CDR2 is SYDVKM. The germline V and J ends were trimmed by 5 bases and 3 bases, with 14 bases remaining between them. CDR3 length: 14 residues. CDR3 loop: CASSRLLGRYEQYF. In nucleotides, the CDR3 is TGTGCCAGCAGTCGCCTACTAGGGCGCTACGAGCAGTACTTC.

This rearrangement joins TRBV4-3 to TRBJ1-4; 8 bases are shared with TRBD1. Germline CDR1 is LGHNA and CDR2 is YSLEER. The CDR3 has 17 residues. Trimming took 4 bases from V and 4 from J; bases not matched to a gene: 11. The CDR3 sequence is CASSLANSDRVNEKLFF. The CDR3 DNA sequence: TGCGCCAGCAGCCTTGCCAACTCGGACAGGGTTAATGAAAAACTGTTTTTT.

The chain links TRBV10-3 to TRBJ2-3; D gene ambiguous. The CDR3 has 11 residues. The germline V gene has CDR1 ENHRY and CDR2 SYGVKD. Trimming cost V 8 bases and J 6 bases, with 9 bases left between them. CDR3 sequence (DNA): TGTGCCATCGCCATGGGGGATACGCAGTATTTT. As protein: CAIAMGDTQYF.

CDR3 protein: CASRMGHYEQYF. CDR3 coding DNA: TGTGCCAGCAGGATGGGCCACTACGAGCAGTACTTC. V gene TRBV2 combines with J gene TRBJ2-7, with no clear D. Germline values: CDR1 SNHLY, CDR2 FYNNEI. The CDR3 runs to 12 residues. V lost 6 bases to trimming and J lost 3 bases, with 9 bases between them. The full variable domain, completed using reference TRBV2 and TRBJ2-7, is EPEVTQTPSHQVTQMGQEVILRCVPISNHLYFYWYRQILGQKVEFLVSFYNNEISEKSEIFDDQFSVERPDGSNFTLKIRSTKLEDSAMYFCASRMGHYEQYFGPGTRLTVT.

This chain connects TRBV6-1 to TRBJ1-1; D not resolved. This CDR3 has 12 residues. Trimming pared 2 bases from V and 11 bases from J, leaving 12 bases between. Per the germline V gene, CDR1 is MNHNS and CDR2 is SASEGT. CDR3 in DNA: TGTGCCAGCAGTGAAAGGACTGTTGAGGCTTTCTTT. Its translation is CASSERTVEAFF.

This chain uses TRBV4-3 with TRBJ1-2; D is uncertain. CDR1 and CDR2 (germline): LGHNA, YSLEER. V was shortened by 0 bases and J by 4 bases, with 12 bases between the two germline ends. The CDR3 has 15 amino acids. DNA for the CDR3: TGCGCCAGCAGCCAAGATACGGCGTCGAGCTATGGCTACACCTTC. Its translation is CASSQDTASSYGYTF.

The chain carries TRBV7-9 and TRBJ2-3; D might be TRBD2 (6 bases). V lost 5 bases and J 0 bases, leaving 12 bases between the germline ends. This CDR3 is built from 15 residues. Germline V gene data show CDR1 as SEHNR and CDR2 as FQNEAQ (reference sequence). This CDR3 is CASSARLESTDTQYF. Written as DNA, the CDR3 is TGTGCCAGCAGCGCTAGACTAGAGAGCACAGATACGCAGTATTTT.

This chain connects TRBV6-1 to TRBJ2-1, with D possibly being TRBD2 (5 bases). The CDR3 contains 16 residues. Germline V gene lookup returns CDR1 MNHNS and CDR2 SASEGT. The V gene lost 0 bases and the J gene lost 0 bases, with 9 bases spanning the gap. This CDR3 reads CASSEAWGASYNEQFF. Here the CDR3 DNA reads TGTGCCAGCAGTGAAGCGTGGGGAGCCTCCTACAATGAGCAGTTCTTC.

The CDR3 loop is CASSARTSGKFQQYF. The CDR3 bases are TGTGCCAGTAGTGCACGGACTAGCGGGAAATTCCAGCAGTACTTC. The genes are TRBV19 and TRBJ2-7, with 12 bases aligning to TRBD2. Looked up from germline, CDR1 is LNHDA and CDR2 is SQIVND (reference sequence). The CDR3 spans 15 residues. J lost 8 bases, V lost 5 bases, and 10 bases had no gene match.

V is TRBV18 and J is TRBJ2-1; D not certain. V was cut by 1 base and J by 5 bases, with 9 bases left in between. The CDR3 has 14 amino acids. CDR1 is KGHSH, CDR2 LQKENI, per germline. CDR3 DNA sequence: TGTGCCAGCTCACCACTTCGCTCTGACAATGAGCAGTTCTTC. This codes for CASSPLRSDNEQFF.

This sequence joins TRBV10-1 and TRBJ1-2; 11 nucleotides match TRBD1. The CDR3 length is 15 residues. V was clipped by 5 bases and J by 7 bases; unmatched bases: 9. Germline lookup yields CDR1 WNHNN and CDR2 SYGVQD (reference sequence). The CDR3 DNA follows: TGCGCCAGCAGTTTTTCAGGACAGGGGGCGCGTGGCTACACCTTC. It encodes CASSFSGQGARGYTF.

The V call is TRBV6-4, the J call TRBJ2-7; D unresolved. Germline V lookup: CDR1 MRHNA, CDR2 SNTAGT. The CDR3 is made up of 14 amino acids. Trimming left V 8 bases short and J 2 bases short, with 16 bases between. The CDR3 here is CASPRRLTTYEQYF. The CDR3 DNA sequence: TGTGCCAGCCCCCGAAGACTGACAACCTACGAGCAGTACTTC.

V is TRBV5-6 and J is TRBJ1-5, with 9 positions matching TRBD1. The CDR3 is 15 amino acids. Per germline, CDR1 SGHDT and CDR2 YYEEEE. V dropped 4 bases and J dropped 6; count of bases not matched to a gene: 8. CDR3 DNA sequence: TGTGCCAGCAGCACCAGGACAGGGGTAGGTCAGCCCCAGCATTTT. Amino acids: CASSTRTGVGQPQHF.